These 13 T cell receptor beta chains were all obtained from the same sample, sequenced in a study of T-cell reconstitution after alpha-beta-depleted transplantation in children. The authors prepared the TCRbeta library with unique molecular identifiers. TCRdb itself ran the PCR reads through MiXCR, one entry per CDR3 protein. The sample holds 450,000 to 550,000 distinct CDR3 sequences, over 10% seen once. This specimen was PBMCs, mostly from graft donor cells, taken 180 days after TCRalphabeta/CD19-depleted stem cell transplant. The receptors derive from a female patient aged 2 to 10 who had a stem cell transplant for aplastic anemia, so the T cells may come from the graft donor.

This clonotype has just a few counts. The CDR3, as DNA: TGTGCCAGCAGCCGGACAGAATACAATGAGCAGTTCTTC. Translating it yields CASSRTEYNEQFF. The chain combines TRBV6-1 with TRBJ2-1, with D perhaps TRBD1 (6 bases). V gave up 6 bases and J gave up 4 bases, with 10 bases separating them. Germline CDR1 reads MNHNS; CDR2 reads SASEGT. The CDR3 is 13 residues long.

This chain connects TRBV20-1 to TRBJ2-1, with TRBD1 matching over 7 bases. The CDR3 extends over 16 amino acids. Germline CDR1 DFQATT, CDR2 SNEGSKA (reference sequence). Trimming removed 6 bases from V and 3 bases from J; junction bases left unmatched: 14. The CDR3: CSARWTGRVLYNEQFF. CDR3 nucleotides: TGCAGTGCCCGATGGACAGGAAGGGTCCTCTACAATGAGCAGTTCTTC.

This clonotype came up many times. The rearrangement uses TRBV7-2 and TRBJ2-4; D not resolved. This CDR3 contains 13 residues. The V and J ends lost 5 bases and 8 bases respectively, with 13 bases between them. Looked up from germline, CDR1 is SGHTA and CDR2 is FQGNSA. For the CDR3, the DNA is TGTGCCAGCAGCCTAGGGCCCGCGGACATTCAGTACTTC. This codes for CASSLGPADIQYF.

This clonotype was seen only a few times. The chain has TRBV5-1 and TRBJ2-1; 9 bases fit TRBD2. CDR3 length: 15 amino acids. Germline V gene sequence: CDR1 SGHRS, CDR2 YFSETQ. The V and J ends lost 10 bases and 8 bases, in that order; junction bases with no gene match: 16. In DNA form, the CDR3 reads TGCGCCTCCAGAGGATTAGCGGGAGTGGTTGATGAGCAGTTCTTC. Protein sequence: CASRGLAGVVDEQFF.

This clonotype turned up a few times. The rearrangement joins TRBV24-1 to TRBJ2-5; D assignment may be TRBD1 or TRBD2 (5 bases each). CDR3 length equals 14 residues. CDR1 is KGHDR and CDR2 is SFDVKD in the germline V gene. Trimming removed 4 bases at V and 2 bases at J, with 10 bases between. The CDR3 is CATSDLGPQETQYF. CDR3 bases: TGTGCCACCAGTGACCTGGGACCTCAAGAGACCCAGTACTTC.

This clonotype has just a few counts. The rearrangement joins TRBV6-2 or TRBV6-3 to TRBJ2-7, with D possibly being TRBD1 (5 bases). V dropped 7 bases and J dropped 1 base, with 23 bases sitting between them. CDR3 size: 17 residues. CDR1 is MNHEY, CDR2 SVGEGT, per germline. CDR3 residues: CASTPGRVLGRSYEQYV. CDR3 nucleotide sequence: TGTGCCAGCACCCCGGGCAGGGTGTTGGGTAGGTCCTACGAGCAGTACGTC.

The rearrangement uses TRBV19 and TRBJ2-1; 9 nucleotides align to TRBD1. V trimming: 6 bases; J trimming: 6 bases; junction bases outside the gene matches: 9. CDR1 and CDR2 from the germline V gene are LNHDA and SQIVND (reference sequence). This CDR3 contains 15 residues. CDR3 sequence (DNA): TGTGCCAGTAGGCCCAACAGGGGGCGCGGCAATGAGCAGTTCTTC. This gives the protein CASRPNRGRGNEQFF. The variable domain in full, completed from reference TRBV19 and TRBJ2-1, reads DGGITQSPKYLFRKEGQNVTLSCEQNLNHDAMYWYRQDPGQGLRLIYYSQIVNDFQKGDIAEGYSVSREKKESFPLTVTSAQKNPTAFYLCASRPNRGRGNEQFFGPGTRLTVL.

This chain connects TRBV28 to TRBJ1-1; TRBD1 matches at 9 bases. This CDR3 is 14 amino acids long. V was clipped by 5 bases and J by 4 bases; unmatched bases: 5. Per germline, CDR1 MDHEN and CDR2 SYDVKM. CDR3 region: CASSRTGEGTEAFF. The CDR3, as DNA: TGTGCCAGCAGTCGGACAGGGGAGGGCACTGAAGCTTTCTTT.

DNA of the CDR3: TGTGCCAGCAGCCGGGGTGCATTAGGACTAGCGGGTCCTTCCTACGAGCAGTACGTC. As protein: CASSRGALGLAGPSYEQYV. This chain links TRBV11-2 with TRBJ2-7; 11 positions match TRBD2. Germline V gene data show CDR1 as SGHAT and CDR2 as FQNNGV. The CDR3 consists of 19 residues. The J segment lost 1 base and the V segment lost 5 bases, leaving 16 bases of the junction unmatched.

This clonotype was counted between two and nine times. The J gene is TRBJ1-1, the V gene TRBV4-3; the D gene is possibly TRBD1 (5 bases). Germline assignment: CDR1 LGHNA and CDR2 YSLEER. The CDR3 loop spans 16 amino acids. Trimming took off 0 bases at V and 1 base at J, with 12 bases between the two ends. Written as DNA, the CDR3 is TGCGCCAGCAGCCAAGATCTGACAGAGCGGAACACTGAAGCTTTCTTT. Its translation is CASSQDLTERNTEAFF.

This chain connects TRBV6-5 to TRBJ2-1; the match to TRBD2 covers 10 bases. The ends lost 0 bases at V and 5 bases at J; junction bases unmatched: 4. This CDR3 spans 16 amino acids. Looked up from germline, CDR1 is MNHEY and CDR2 is SVGAGI. The CDR3 nucleotides are TGTGCCAGCAGTTACTCGAGACTAGCGGGCGACAATGAGCAGTTCTTC. It specifies CASSYSRLAGDNEQFF.

The chain combines TRBV18 with TRBJ1-4; D is ambiguous. V gave up 6 bases and J gave up 8 bases, with 19 bases separating them. The CDR3 has 15 residues. Germline assignment: CDR1 KGHSH and CDR2 LQKENI. The CDR3 sequence is CASSPLRALGEKLFF. The CDR3 DNA sequence: TGTGCCAGCTCCCCCTTAAGGGCGTTGGGCGAAAAACTGTTTTTT.

This chain links TRBV5-1 with TRBJ2-1; D uncertain. V lost 0 bases to trimming and J lost 0 bases, with 10 bases between them. CDR3 length: 16 residues. From germline, CDR1 is SGHRS and CDR2 YFSETQ. The CDR3 protein is CASSLVAVSSYNEQFF. The CDR3 bases are TGCGCCAGCAGCTTGGTTGCAGTGAGCTCCTACAATGAGCAGTTCTTC.